These 29 T cell receptor beta chains share one sample of origin, sequenced in a study of blood T cell repertoires in COVID-19 (dated by TCRdb to the early 2020s). The method behind the library was the immunoSEQ multiplex PCR assay. TCRdb stores this immuneACCESS table with in-frame sequences only. Part of the clones is absent; in the studies checked, under half of the shortfall reflects unresolved V genes, and no reason is known for the rest. In all, the sample holds 150,000 or so clones, and around 85% of those were seen once. The ten top clones hold approximately 3.3% of the sample. The sequenced material came from peripheral blood. The receptors were sampled from a human donor with acute or convalescent COVID-19. The donor label of this sample is uncertain.

The V call is TRBV3-1 (or the pseudogene TRBV3-2), the J call TRBJ2-7, with 7 bases fitting TRBD2. Per the germline V gene, CDR1 is LGHDT and CDR2 is YNNKEL (reference sequence). The V segment lost 4 bases and the J segment 4 bases; nucleotides outside the gene matches: 13. The CDR3 is made up of 16 amino acids. The CDR3 DNA is TGTGCCAGCAGCCCGCCTCCGGGACGGGGGGATTACGAGCAGTACTTC. The encoded protein is CASSPPPGRGDYEQYF.

The CDR3 loop is CASSFFGLYEQYF. The CDR3 nucleotides read TGTGCCAGCAGCTTTTTCGGGTTGTACGAGCAGTACTTC. The chain couples TRBV11-3 to TRBJ2-7; D unclear. Germline values: CDR1 SGHNT, CDR2 YENEEA. The CDR3 spans 13 residues. Trimming removed 3 bases from V and 4 bases from J, with 10 bases in between.

This rearrangement joins TRBV27 to TRBJ2-1, with 10 bases identical to TRBD2. After removal of 0 bases from V and 2 bases from J, the junction contained 4 bases not matched to a gene. The germline V gene has CDR1 MNHEY and CDR2 SMNVEV (reference sequence). The CDR3 runs to 17 residues. CDR3 sequence: CASSLSASGGPYNEQFF. As DNA, the CDR3 is TGTGCCAGCAGTTTATCAGCTAGCGGGGGACCCTACAATGAGCAGTTCTTC.

The rearrangement uses TRBV7-9 and TRBJ1-1; D remains ambiguous. The CDR3 has 14 amino acids. The ends were cut back, 5 bases at V and 0 bases at J, with 10 bases in the middle. The germline CDR1 and CDR2 sequences are SEHNR and FQNEAQ (reference sequence). This chain's CDR3 is CASSGGQLNTEAFF. CDR3 nucleotides: TGTGCCAGCAGCGGAGGGCAGTTGAACACTGAAGCTTTCTTT.

The chain is built from TRBV3-1 (or the pseudogene TRBV3-2) and TRBJ2-7, with a tentative D call TRBD2 (6 bases). Germline V gene lookup returns CDR1 LGHDT and CDR2 YNNKEL (reference sequence). The CDR3 loop spans 15 amino acids. The ends were cut back, 1 base at V and 5 bases at J, with 15 bases in the middle. CDR3 nucleotides: TGTGCCAGCAGCCAAGCTGAGCCCGCGGGGCACGAGCAGTACTTC. It yields the protein CASSQAEPAGHEQYF.

The chain carries TRBV4-3 and TRBJ1-2, with TRBD1 matching 8 bases. The CDR3 totals 14 residues. Per the germline V gene, CDR1 is LGHNA and CDR2 is YSLEER. V was clipped by 9 bases and J by 3 bases; unmatched bases: 9. For the CDR3, the DNA is TGCGCCAGTGCCTCAGGGGGCAGGGACTATGGCTACACCTTC. This encodes CASASGGRDYGYTF.

The V gene is TRBV9, the J gene TRBJ2-4; TRBD1 matches 10 bases. The ends lost 3 bases at V and 6 bases at J; junction bases unmatched: 6. The germline CDR1 and CDR2 sequences are SGDLS and YYNGEE. The CDR3 extends over 15 amino acids. Here the CDR3 DNA reads TGTGCCAGCAGCGCGACAGGGGGCCTTGGAAACATTCAGTACTTC. Protein product: CASSATGGLGNIQYF.

This chain joins TRBV5-1 and TRBJ1-2; the match to TRBD1 covers 7 bases. The CDR3 sequence is 15 residues long. Unmatched junction bases numbered 13, after V lost 4 bases and J lost 7 bases. CDR1 and CDR2 from the germline V gene are SGHRS and YFSETQ. CDR3 residues: CASSPDRPGQTGYTF. In DNA form, the CDR3 reads TGCGCCAGCAGCCCAGATCGTCCGGGACAGACTGGCTACACCTTC.

In its sample, this clone was seen once. V usage is TRBV18 and J usage is TRBJ1-1; D might be TRBD1 (6 bases). V was pared by 0 bases and J by 9 bases, with 11 bases between. The CDR3 is 13 amino acids. Germline values: CDR1 KGHSH, CDR2 LQKENI. The CDR3 nucleotides are TGTGCCAGCTCACCACCGCAGGGACACCAAGCTTTCTTT. Translating it yields CASSPPQGHQAFF.

The chain employs TRBV6-2 or TRBV6-3 and TRBJ2-4; 8 nucleotides match TRBD1. Germline V CDR1 and CDR2: MNHEY, SVGEGT. V shed 5 bases and J 4 bases; nucleotides not matched to a gene: 4. This CDR3 is 14 amino acids long. The CDR3 nucleotides read TGTGCCAGCAGTCGGACAGGGTCAAAAAACATTCAGTACTTC. Translating it yields CASSRTGSKNIQYF.

The chain uses TRBV27 and TRBJ1-6, with 7 bases fitting TRBD1. The CDR3 sequence is 14 residues long. The V gene end was trimmed by 6 bases and the J gene end by 5 bases; junction bases not matched to a gene: 4. Germline CDR1 and CDR2: MNHEY and SMNVEV (reference sequence). CDR3: CASSQGQNNSPLHF. The CDR3 DNA reads TGTGCCAGCAGCCAGGGACAGAATAATTCACCCCTCCACTTT.

The rearrangement joins TRBV5-4 to TRBJ2-7; TRBD1 might be the D (6 bases). Trimming shortened V by 3 bases and J by 2 bases, and 9 bases separated the two germline ends. Germline CDR1 SGHNT, CDR2 YYREEE (reference sequence). This CDR3 is built from 13 residues. The CDR3 reads CASSYGQTYEQYF. CDR3 coding DNA: TGTGCCAGCAGCTACGGACAGACCTACGAGCAGTACTTC.

The chain links TRBV19 to TRBJ2-2; maybe TRBD2 (5 bases). Germline CDR1 reads LNHDA; CDR2 reads SQIVND (reference sequence). Trimming took 9 bases from V and 3 from J, leaving 14 bases between them. This CDR3 is 14 amino acids long. CDR3 amino acids: CARYASRHTGELFF. DNA of the CDR3: TGTGCCAGATATGCTAGCCGGCACACCGGGGAGCTGTTTTTT.

The chain carries TRBV5-1 and TRBJ1-2, with no clear D. Germline values: CDR1 SGHRS, CDR2 YFSETQ. CDR3 length equals 16 residues. Trimming stripped 1 base from V and 1 base from J, with 14 bases between. CDR3 sequence: CASSLNVAVSNYGYTF. The CDR3 region has the DNA TGCGCCAGCAGCTTGAACGTGGCAGTCAGTAACTATGGCTACACCTTC.

This chain uses TRBV7-9 with TRBJ1-2; D uncertain. The V and J ends lost 2 bases and 6 bases respectively, with 13 bases between them. This CDR3 region has 14 residues. Germline V gene data show CDR1 as SEHNR and CDR2 as FQNEAQ (reference sequence). DNA for the CDR3: TGTGCCAGCAGCTTATGGCAGACGGAGAATGGCTACACCTTC. This gives the protein CASSLWQTENGYTF.

The V and J genes are TRBV20-1 and TRBJ2-5; 9 bases align to TRBD1. J lost 0 bases, V lost 3 bases, and 8 bases had no gene match. This CDR3 region has 16 residues. In germline, CDR1 is DFQATT, CDR2 SNEGSKA (reference sequence). The CDR3 region is CSASLVTGGYQETQYF. The DNA for the CDR3 is TGCAGTGCTAGTTTGGTTACAGGGGGCTACCAAGAGACCCAGTACTTC.

The rearrangement uses TRBV11-2 and TRBJ1-4; 9 nucleotides match TRBD1. CDR1 is SGHAT, CDR2 FQNNGV, per germline. With V trimmed by 3 bases and J by 8 bases, 7 bases remained unmatched. The CDR3 spans 15 residues. CDR3 in amino acids: CASSFTGGSFEKLFF. The CDR3 DNA sequence: TGTGCCAGCAGCTTCACAGGGGGCTCATTCGAAAAACTGTTTTTT.

This chain connects TRBV5-1 to TRBJ2-7; 12 nucleotides line up with TRBD2. CDR1 is SGHRS, CDR2 YFSETQ, per germline. V shed 4 bases and J 9 bases; nucleotides not matched to a gene: 14. The CDR3 consists of 16 residues. The CDR3 here is CASSPHLPSGGAAQYF. CDR3 DNA sequence: TGCGCCAGCAGCCCACATCTTCCTAGCGGGGGGGCCGCGCAGTACTTC.

The V gene is TRBV5-6, the J gene TRBJ1-6, with 10 bases fitting TRBD1. Trimming removed 3 bases from V and 8 bases from J; junction bases left unmatched: 2. From germline, CDR1 is SGHDT and CDR2 YYEEEE. This CDR3 is 14 amino acids long. CDR3 protein: CASSSGQGDSPLHF. CDR3 DNA sequence: TGTGCCAGCAGCTCCGGACAGGGGGATTCACCCCTCCACTTT.

This clone was detected once. The chain uses TRBV6-1 and TRBJ1-2; D uncertain. Germline CDR1 is MNHNS and CDR2 is SASEGT. Trimming took off 0 bases at V and 0 bases at J, with 8 bases between the two ends. CDR3 length: 15 residues. CDR3 sequence: CASSEARSANYGYTF. The DNA for the CDR3 is TGTGCCAGCAGTGAAGCCAGAAGCGCTAACTATGGCTACACCTTC.

The V gene is TRBV5-1, the J gene TRBJ2-1, with TRBD2 matching over 13 bases. Trimming took 4 bases from V and 8 from J; bases not matched to a gene: 3. There are 14 residues in the CDR3. Germline CDR1 and CDR2: SGHRS and YFSETQ. CDR3 DNA sequence: TGCGCCAGCAGCGAAGGACTAGCGGGAGATGAGCAGTTCTTC. Its protein is CASSEGLAGDEQFF.

The chain combines TRBV3-1 (or the pseudogene TRBV3-2) with TRBJ1-3; tentatively, D is TRBD1 (5 bases). The CDR3 runs 14 residues. V was cut by 6 bases and J by 4 bases, with 13 bases left in between. Germline values: CDR1 LGHDT, CDR2 YNNKEL (reference sequence). This CDR3 reads CASRGRGSGNTIYF. CDR3 nucleotides: TGTGCCAGCAGGGGGCGGGGGTCCGGAAACACCATATATTTT.

The chain joins TRBV7-2 to TRBJ2-1; TRBD1 matches 7 bases. Looked up from germline, CDR1 is SGHTA and CDR2 is FQGNSA. V was clipped by 5 bases and J by 0 bases; unmatched bases: 10. The CDR3 sequence is 17 residues long. CDR3 nucleotide sequence: TGTGCCAGCAGCCATCGGACAGGACAAAACTCCTACAATGAGCAGTTCTTC. Protein product: CASSHRTGQNSYNEQFF.

This clone was seen a single time. The V and J genes are TRBV7-2 and TRBJ1-1; the D is unclear. Germline V lookup: CDR1 SGHTA, CDR2 FQGNSA. V gave up 5 bases and J gave up 4 bases, with 14 bases separating them. The CDR3 spans 14 residues. The CDR3 is CASSPAIPGTEAFF. The CDR3 nucleotides are TGTGCCAGCAGCCCTGCAATACCGGGCACTGAAGCTTTCTTT. Filled out from reference TRBV7-2 and TRBJ1-1, the complete variable domain reads GAGVSQSPSNKVTEKGKDVELRCDPISGHTALYWYRQSLGQGLEFLIYFQGNSAPDKSGLPSDRFSAERTGGSVSTLTIQRTQQEDSAVYLCASSPAIPGTEAFFGQGTRLTVV.

The chain uses TRBV27 and TRBJ2-6; 7 bases agree with TRBD2. Germline lookup yields CDR1 MNHEY and CDR2 SMNVEV (reference sequence). The junction had 0 bases not matched to a gene; V was cut back by 3 bases and J by 1 base. CDR3 length: 15 amino acids. DNA for the CDR3: TGTGCCAGCAGTTTGGGGGGGTCTGGGGCCAACGTCCTGACTTTC. It codes for CASSLGGSGANVLTF.

This clone was picked up a small number of times. Other DNA sequences in this sample translate to the same CDR3. V gene TRBV12-3 or TRBV12-4 combines with J gene TRBJ1-1; TRBD1 agrees at 7 bases. The CDR3 spans 13 residues. The junction had 1 base not matched to a gene; V was cut back by 6 bases and J by 0 bases. The CDR3 bases are TGTGCCAGCAGGACAGGGATGAACACTGAAGCTTTCTTT. This codes for CASRTGMNTEAFF.

The chain combines TRBV20-1 with TRBJ1-2; no reliable D call. Trimming cost V 3 bases and J 6 bases, with 8 bases left between them. There are 11 residues in the CDR3. Germline V gene data show CDR1 as DFQATT and CDR2 as SNEGSKA (reference sequence). In DNA, the CDR3 is TGCAGTGCTAGGGCTCAAAATGGCTACACCTTC. Its protein product is CSARAQNGYTF.

The chain recombines TRBV21-1 with TRBJ2-1; TRBD2, the D gene given by the table, was not confirmed from the DNA. TRBV21-1 is a recognized pseudogene. The CDR3 sequence is 13 residues long. The CDR3 reads CASSKDRYNEQFF. The CDR3 DNA follows: TGTGCCAGCAGCAAAGATCGGTACAATGAGCAGTTCTTC.

The CDR3 sequence is CASSLPRAGNYGYTF. Written as DNA, the CDR3 is TGTGCCAGCAGCCTACCTCGGGCGGGGAACTATGGCTACACCTTC. This chain connects TRBV7-2 to TRBJ1-2; D is unclear. The CDR3 spans 15 residues. The germline V gene encodes CDR1 SGHTA and CDR2 FQGNSA. V was clipped by 5 bases and J by 2 bases, with 15 bases between them.